What follows are 26 T cell receptor beta chains derived from one specimen sequenced in a study of blood T cell repertoires in COVID-19. Sequenced by immunoSEQ multiplex PCR; TCRdb stores in-frame clones only, minus some. The repertoire has fewer than 70,000 clones, 75% to 85% of them found once; the top ten carry roughly 25%. Sequenced input: peripheral blood. Source of these receptors: a man over 45 with acute or convalescent COVID-19.

The V gene is TRBV14, the J gene TRBJ2-1; maybe TRBD2 (5 bases). The CDR3 has 13 residues. Trimming removed 2 bases from V and 8 bases from J, with 10 bases in between. Germline CDR1 and CDR2: SGHDN and FVKESK. The CDR3 region is CASSQQRGDEQFF. The DNA of the CDR3 is TGTGCCAGCAGCCAACAACGGGGAGATGAGCAGTTCTTC.

This clone was recorded only once. V is TRBV2 and J is TRBJ2-1; D not certain. Per the germline V gene, CDR1 is SNHLY and CDR2 is FYNNEI. There are 14 residues in the CDR3. Trimming took 4 bases from V and 3 from J, leaving 10 bases between them. The CDR3 spells CASSGRRDYNEQFF. The CDR3 DNA follows: TGTGCCAGCAGTGGGCGGAGAGACTACAATGAGCAGTTCTTC.

There are a few counts of this clone. The rearrangement joins TRBV10-3 to TRBJ1-2; no clear D. This CDR3 has 12 amino acids. In germline, CDR1 is ENHRY, CDR2 SYGVKD. Trimming stripped 8 bases from V and 3 bases from J, with 10 bases between. The CDR3 loop reads CAIARGDYGYTF. The CDR3 region has the DNA TGTGCCATCGCCCGCGGGGACTATGGCTACACCTTC.

The chain carries TRBV5-1 and TRBJ2-7; no definite D call. The V and J ends lost 7 bases and 6 bases respectively, with 14 bases between them. The germline CDR1 and CDR2 sequences are SGHRS and YFSETQ. The CDR3 totals 12 residues. The CDR3 region is CASQLEAFEQYF. DNA for the CDR3: TGCGCCAGCCAACTCGAGGCTTTCGAGCAGTACTTC.

The chain is built from TRBV2 and TRBJ2-3; 8 positions match TRBD1. With 6 bases clipped from V and 1 base from J, the junction kept 3 bases outside the gene matches. Germline V lookup: CDR1 SNHLY, CDR2 FYNNEI. CDR3 length equals 14 residues. The CDR3 reads CASRTGVGTDTQYF. The CDR3 DNA sequence: TGTGCCAGCAGGACAGGGGTAGGCACAGATACGCAGTATTTT.

The chain employs TRBV7-8 and TRBJ2-7, with D perhaps TRBD1 (5 bases). The CDR3 is 15 amino acids. Trimming removed 1 base at V and 0 bases at J, with 10 bases between. Germline loops: CDR1 SGHVS, CDR2 FQNEAQ. The CDR3 region is CASSLGGGSSYEQYV. The DNA of the CDR3 is TGTGCCAGCAGCTTAGGGGGCGGCAGCTCCTACGAGCAGTACGTC.

The rearrangement uses TRBV14 and TRBJ1-6; D perhaps matches TRBD1 (5 bases). The CDR3 is made up of 17 amino acids. Between the trimmed V and J ends, which lost 0 bases and 7 bases, there was a span of 16 bases. CDR1 and CDR2 (germline): SGHDN, FVKESK. The CDR3 is CASSQDMGREINSPLHF. In DNA form, the CDR3 reads TGTGCCAGCAGCCAAGATATGGGGCGAGAAATAAATTCACCCCTCCACTTT.

On this clone itself: The same CDR3 also results from other DNA sequences found in this sample. The genes are TRBV20-1 and TRBJ2-7; tentative D call: TRBD2 (6 bases). Germline CDR1 DFQATT, CDR2 SNEGSKA (reference sequence). V was clipped by 3 bases and J by 4 bases, with 7 bases between them. CDR3 length: 11 amino acids. In nucleotides, the CDR3 is TGCAGTGCTAGCGGGGGATACGAGCAGTACTTC. It specifies CSASGGYEQYF.

The genes are TRBV19 and TRBJ1-1; D unclear. Germline-derived CDR1 and CDR2 are LNHDA and SQIVND (reference sequence). This CDR3 contains 14 residues. Trimming left V 6 bases short and J 1 base short, with 12 bases between. The CDR3 DNA is TGTGCCAGTAGCTACGACATATGGAACACTGAAGCTTTCTTT. Protein product: CASSYDIWNTEAFF.

The V and J genes are TRBV7-9 and TRBJ2-7, with 7 bases matching TRBD1. J gave up 5 bases and V 5 bases, and 12 bases lay outside the gene matches. This CDR3 is 15 amino acids long. Germline CDR1 reads SEHNR; CDR2 reads FQNEAQ (reference sequence). CDR3 DNA sequence: TGTGCCAGCAGCGAGGGGGCAGGGGAATCGGACGAGCAGTACTTC. Residues: CASSEGAGESDEQYF.

The rearrangement links TRBV6-2 or TRBV6-3 to TRBJ2-7; D possibly corresponds to TRBD1 (5 bases). The CDR3 is 13 residues long. V lost 4 bases and J lost 2, with 9 bases in between. The germline CDR1 and CDR2 sequences are MNHEY and SVGEGT. DNA for the CDR3: TGTGCCAGCAGTTTGTCAGGGACCTACGAGCAGTACGTC. This codes for CASSLSGTYEQYV.

This chain joins TRBV5-4 and TRBJ2-3, with 8 bases aligning to TRBD2. CDR1 and CDR2 (germline): SGHNT, YYREEE (reference sequence). CDR3 length equals 15 residues. The V and J ends lost 4 bases and 4 bases, in that order; junction bases with no gene match: 8. The CDR3 loop is CASSRTSGRADTQYF. As DNA, the CDR3 is TGTGCCAGCAGCCGAACTAGCGGCAGGGCAGATACGCAGTATTTT.

This chain links TRBV9 with TRBJ2-3; TRBD2 aligns across 15 bases. CDR3 length: 17 amino acids. Germline assignment: CDR1 SGDLS and CDR2 YYNGEE. Unmatched junction bases numbered 2, after V lost 0 bases and J lost 3 bases. The CDR3: CASSVAGLAGGTDTQYF. In DNA form, the CDR3 reads TGTGCCAGCAGCGTAGCAGGACTAGCGGGGGGGACAGATACGCAGTATTTT.

The rearrangement uses TRBV6-5 and TRBJ1-3; D gene ambiguous. This CDR3 has 13 residues. Trimming removed 8 bases at V and 4 bases at J, with 12 bases between. Germline CDR1 MNHEY, CDR2 SVGAGI. CDR3 sequence: CASGNSAGNTIYF. CDR3 sequence (DNA): TGTGCCAGCGGTAACAGTGCAGGAAACACCATATATTTT.

The chain uses TRBV6-5 and TRBJ1-1, with TRBD1 matching over 9 bases. With 7 bases clipped from V and 3 bases from J, the junction kept 9 bases outside the gene matches. This CDR3 contains 15 residues. The germline V gene has CDR1 MNHEY and CDR2 SVGAGI. In nucleotides, the CDR3 is TGTGCCAGCAATTTACGGGACAGGGTAGACACTGAAGCTTTCTTT. It is translated as CASNLRDRVDTEAFF.

This clone was seen a handful of times. The gene calls are TRBV18 and TRBJ2-1; 11 nucleotides line up with TRBD1. CDR1 is KGHSH, CDR2 LQKENI, per germline. V dropped 2 bases and J dropped 8; count of bases not matched to a gene: 17. CDR3 length equals 19 residues. The chain's CDR3 is CASSPIEVRTGGSLDEQFF. As DNA, the CDR3 is TGTGCCAGCTCACCAATTGAGGTGAGGACAGGGGGCTCTTTAGATGAGCAGTTCTTC.

The rearrangement uses TRBV9 and TRBJ2-7, with D maybe TRBD1 (7 bases). CDR3 length equals 15 residues. CDR1 and CDR2 from the germline V gene are SGDLS and YYNGEE. V was clipped by 6 bases and J by 0 bases, with 16 bases between them. The CDR3 loop is CASNEGGDSSYEQYF. CDR3 DNA sequence: TGTGCCAGCAACGAAGGCGGGGACAGCTCCTACGAGCAGTACTTC.

This sequence joins TRBV7-2 and TRBJ2-1; D is perhaps TRBD2 (6 bases). Trimming left V 5 bases short and J 7 bases short, with 15 bases between. The CDR3 has 14 amino acids. Germline values: CDR1 SGHTA, CDR2 FQGNSA. DNA for the CDR3: TGTGCCAGCAGCACGGGGGAACCCCCGAATGAGCAGTTCTTC. Its protein product is CASSTGEPPNEQFF.

This clone was counted a single time. The V and J genes are TRBV6-6 and TRBJ2-3; D is perhaps TRBD2 (7 bases). V was pared by 5 bases and J by 2 bases, with 17 bases between. CDR3 length: 16 amino acids. Per germline, CDR1 MNHNY and CDR2 SVGAGI (reference sequence). CDR3 in DNA: TGTGCCAGCAGTCTCAAGGGGGGGCCGAACACAGATACGCAGTATTTT. It encodes CASSLKGGPNTDTQYF.

The V call is TRBV7-3, the J call TRBJ1-2; D remains unclear. This CDR3 spans 13 amino acids. CDR1 and CDR2 (germline): SGHTA, FQGTGA. V lost 5 bases and J 7 bases, leaving 14 bases between the germline ends. The CDR3 loop is CASSPDGLRGYTF. The CDR3 DNA follows: TGTGCCAGCAGCCCGGACGGACTACGTGGCTACACCTTC.

The chain links TRBV6-1 to TRBJ2-4, with D tentatively TRBD1 (6 bases). The CDR3 covers 15 residues. V gave up 3 bases and J gave up 9 bases, with 18 bases separating them. Germline V gene lookup returns CDR1 MNHNS and CDR2 SASEGT. This CDR3 is CASSDLMRTDIIQYF. CDR3 nucleotide sequence: TGTGCCAGCAGTGATCTTATGCGGACAGACATCATTCAGTACTTC.

The V and J genes are TRBV2 and TRBJ2-1; maybe TRBD2 (7 bases). Germline loops: CDR1 SNHLY, CDR2 FYNNEI. The CDR3 spans 16 residues. V was cut by 3 bases and J by 6 bases, with 18 bases left in between. The DNA of the CDR3 is TGTGCCAGCAGTGATGTATGGGGGGGCGAGATCAATGAGCAGTTCTTC. Translation: CASSDVWGGEINEQFF.

V gene TRBV18 combines with J gene TRBJ1-1; maybe TRBD1 (6 bases). V shed 3 bases and J shed 5 bases, with 16 bases lying between them. Germline CDR1 is KGHSH and CDR2 is LQKENI. The CDR3 length is 15 residues. The CDR3 sequence is CASSPPTGKETEAFF. DNA of the CDR3: TGTGCCAGCTCACCCCCGACAGGTAAAGAAACTGAAGCTTTCTTT.

This clone was detected only once. The rearrangement links TRBV19 to TRBJ1-6, with 9 bases lining up with TRBD1. The V and J ends lost 9 bases and 10 bases, in that order; junction bases with no gene match: 13. CDR3 length: 15 amino acids. Germline assignment: CDR1 LNHDA and CDR2 SQIVND (reference sequence). The CDR3, as DNA: TGTGCCAGCCGCAAGGGACAGGGACTTGAATCACCCCTCCACTTT. This gives the protein CASRKGQGLESPLHF.

This clone was seen a few times. The rearrangement uses TRBV9 and TRBJ2-7; the match to TRBD1 covers 10 bases. V lost 5 bases and J lost 0; bases outside the gene matches: 14. This CDR3 has 18 residues. Germline V lookup: CDR1 SGDLS, CDR2 YYNGEE. CDR3 sequence: CASSPGTGALRGSYEQYF. CDR3 DNA: TGTGCCAGCAGTCCAGGGACAGGGGCGTTGAGAGGCTCCTACGAGCAGTACTTC. The full variable domain, completed using reference TRBV9 and TRBJ2-7, is DSGVTQTPKHLITATGQRVTLRCSPRSGDLSVYWYQQSLDQGLQFLIQYYNGEERAKGNILERFSAQQFPDLHSELNLSSLELGDSALYFCASSPGTGALRGSYEQYFGPGTRLTVT.

This clone was found once. This chain uses TRBV5-4 with TRBJ2-5, with TRBD2 identical over 8 bases. Germline V gene sequence: CDR1 SGHNT, CDR2 YYREEE (reference sequence). The V gene end was trimmed by 4 bases and the J gene end by 5 bases; junction bases not matched to a gene: 10. This CDR3 region has 15 residues. The CDR3 nucleotides read TGTGCCAGCAGCCCGGGGGGGAGAGCCTTGGAGACCCAGTACTTC. Its translation is CASSPGGRALETQYF. The whole variable domain, filled in from reference TRBV5-4 and TRBJ2-5, reads ETGVTQSPTHLIKTRGQQVTLRCSSQSGHNTVSWYQQALGQGPQFIFQYYREEENGRGNFPPRFSGLQFPNYSSELNVNALELDDSALYLCASSPGGRALETQYFGPGTRLLVL.